Listed below are T cell receptor beta chains from one sample, sequenced in a study of regulatory T cells in long-lasting Graves disease. Each CDR3 protein gets one entry after TCRdb re-called the multiplex PCR reads with MiXCR. The repertoire consists of 300,000 or so distinct CDR3 sequences, with around 19% occurring once and the leading ten covering just under 30%. Source: peripheral blood mononuclear cells (PBMCs), taken when the disease was refractory, from a patient treated with antithyroid drugs. Receptors originate from a female donor with Graves disease. Both conserved end residues are part of each CDR3. A D gene is named only where the DNA matches it firmly. Clone size is shown for a subset of rows, as once, few, many or a class of expanded clone.

abundance | j_gene | v_gene | d_gene | CDR3aa | CDR3nt
- | TRBJ2-4 | TRBV7-9 | TRBD2 | CASSFLPGLAGGPRDIQYF | TGTGCCAGCAGCTTTCTTCCGGGACTAGCGGGAGGGCCAAGGGACATTCAGTACTTC
many | TRBJ2-5 | TRBV18 | - | CASSPTTVQETQYF | TGTGCCAGCTCACCAACGACAGTCCAAGAGACCCAGTACTTC
many | TRBJ1-2 | TRBV20-1 | TRBD1 | CSPSGDRDTKGYTF | TGCAGCCCCAGCGGGGACAGGGACACAAAGGGCTACACCTTC
- | TRBJ2-1 | TRBV20-1 | TRBD2 | CSARREAYNEQFF | TGCAGCGCACGGCGGGAGGCCTACAATGAGCAGTTCTTC
- | TRBJ2-7 | TRBV12-3/TRBV12-4 | - | CASSFGPSSYEQYF | TGTGCCAGCAGTTTTGGACCGAGCTCCTACGAGCAGTACTTC
many | TRBJ2-5 | TRBV3-1 | - | CASSIRLVKETQYF | TGTGCCAGCTCTATCAGACTAGTAAAAGAGACCCAGTACTTC
many | TRBJ2-7 | TRBV24-1 | - | CATSPPISVLPYEQYF | TGTGCCACCAGCCCCCCAATTTCTGTACTCCCATACGAGCAGTACTTC
many | TRBJ1-5 | TRBV10-3 | - | CAISPSLFGRNQPQHF | TGTGCCATCAGTCCTTCACTTTTTGGACGGAATCAGCCCCAGCATTTT
few | TRBJ2-7 | TRBV20-1 | - | CSAYRLLADYEQYF | TGCAGTGCCTACCGATTACTAGCCGACTACGAGCAGTACTTC
- | TRBJ1-1 | TRBV19 | - | CASIDSMNTEAFF | TGTGCCAGTATTGACAGCATGAACACTGAAGCTTTCTTT
many | TRBJ1-4 | TRBV27 | - | CASSPRTRGEKLFF | TGTGCCAGCAGTCCTCGGACTAGGGGTGAAAAACTGTTTTTT
few | TRBJ2-7 | TRBV5-1 | TRBD2 | CASGPSGGSYEQYF | TGCGCCAGCGGTCCTAGCGGGGGATCCTACGAGCAGTACTTC
- | TRBJ2-5 | TRBV5-1 | TRBD2 | CASSLGQGLAGEETQCF | TGCGCCAGCAGCTTGGGCCAGGGACTAGCGGGAGAAGAGACCCAGTGCTTC
many | TRBJ2-7 | TRBV3-1 | TRBD2 | CASSQDYSGRGLYF | TGTGCCAGCAGCCAAGATTACAGCGGGAGAGGTTTGTACTTC
many | TRBJ2-7 | TRBV25-1 | - | CASSKSGDLTYEQYF | TGTGCCAGCAGCAAGTCTGGGGACCTAACCTACGAGCAGTACTTC
- | TRBJ2-7 | TRBV30 | - | CAWSLRGPYEQYF | TGTGCCTGGAGTCTGAGAGGGCCCTACGAGCAGTACTTC
many | TRBJ1-1 | TRBV25-1 | - | CASSESGWNTEAFF | TGTGCCAGCAGTGAATCGGGGTGGAACACTGAAGCTTTCTTT
many | TRBJ2-2 | TRBV6-1 | - | CAIETPLFCPRELFF | TGTGCCATCGAGACCCCCCTCTTCTGCCCGCGGGAGCTGTTTTTT
many | TRBJ1-1 | TRBV29-1 | TRBD1 | CSATHGTGANTEAFF | TGCAGCGCGACCCACGGGACAGGGGCGAACACTGAAGCTTTCTTT
many | TRBJ2-5 | TRBV12-3/TRBV12-4 | - | CASSMRLGETQYF | TGTGCCAGCAGTATGAGACTAGGGGAGACCCAGTACTTC
- | TRBJ2-5 | TRBV29-1 | - | CSVLLAPLGGETQYF | TGCAGCGTTTTGCTAGCTCCATTAGGGGGAGAGACCCAGTACTTC
many | TRBJ1-2 | TRBV7-3 | TRBD1 | CASRPKRMGQPDHYGYTF | TGTGCCAGCAGGCCGAAGAGGATGGGACAGCCCGACCACTATGGCTACACCTTC
many | TRBJ2-7 | TRBV5-1 | - | CASSLGAGVYEQYF | TGCGCCAGCAGCTTGGGAGCTGGGGTCTACGAGCAGTACTTC
- | TRBJ2-3 | TRBV7-2 | TRBD2 | CASSLVVSAGGRTDTQYF | TGTGCCAGCAGCTTAGTAGTCTCGGCGGGGGGGCGGACAGATACGCAGTATTTT
few | TRBJ1-1 | TRBV7-2 | TRBD1 | CASSRQTGLNTEAFF | TGTGCCAGCAGCCGACAGACAGGGTTGAACACTGAAGCTTTCTTT
few | TRBJ2-1 | TRBV2 | - | CASSELEAGSEQFF | TGTGCCAGCAGTGAACTAGAGGCCGGCAGTGAGCAGTTCTTC
many | TRBJ1-2 | TRBV3-1 | - | CASSKASAANYGYTF | TGTGCCAGCAGCAAAGCATCAGCCGCTAACTATGGCTACACCTTC
many | TRBJ2-5 | TRBV4-1 | - | CASSQGDRRETQYF | TGCGCCAGCAGCCAAGGGGACCGGCGGGAGACCCAGTACTTC
many | TRBJ1-2 | TRBV20-1 | - | CSARTGTDYGYTF | TGCAGTGCCAGAACAGGGACCGACTATGGCTACACCTTC
few | TRBJ1-4 | TRBV24-1 | - | CATRSSDPTDGKLFF | TGTGCCACCCGATCTTCCGATCCGACAGATGGAAAACTGTTTTTT
many | TRBJ2-5 | TRBV2 | - | CASHTGLLADTETQYF | TGTGCCAGCCACACAGGGCTTTTAGCGGATACGGAGACCCAGTACTTC
- | TRBJ2-7 | TRBV10-3 | TRBD1 | CAISETRTGVSYEQYF | TGTGCCATCAGTGAGACCCGAACAGGGGTCTCCTACGAGCAGTACTTC
many | TRBJ1-6 | TRBV27 | - | CASSLRGARGSPLHF | TGTGCCAGCAGTTTAAGGGGGGCGCGAGGTTCACCCCTCCACTTT
- | TRBJ1-4 | TRBV4-1 | TRBD1 | CASSQGRGQGEKLFF | TGCGCCAGCAGCCAAGGGAGGGGGCAGGGGGAAAAACTGTTTTTT
- | TRBJ2-1 | TRBV7-9 | - | CASSLPDWTETNNEQFF | TGTGCCAGCAGCCTGCCCGACTGGACGGAGACTAACAATGAGCAGTTCTTC
- | TRBJ2-7 | TRBV9 | TRBD2 | CASSVVGGSGDEQYF | TGTGCCAGCAGCGTAGTTGGCGGGAGCGGCGACGAGCAGTACTTC
- | TRBJ2-3 | TRBV11-2 | - | CASSLDLEDTQYF | TGTGCCAGCAGCTTAGATTTAGAAGATACGCAGTATTTT
few | TRBJ1-1 | TRBV30 | TRBD1 | CAWSTQGWTEAFF | TGTGCCTGGAGCACACAGGGGTGGACTGAAGCTTTCTTT
few | TRBJ1-2 | TRBV29-1 | - | CSVGAGDGYTF | TGCAGCGTTGGCGCGGGGGATGGCTACACCTTC
many | TRBJ1-5 | TRBV19 | - | CASTSSERGCNQPQHF | TGTGCCAGTACCAGTAGCGAGAGGGGATGCAATCAGCCCCAGCATTTT
many | TRBJ1-2 | TRBV12-3/TRBV12-4 | - | CASTRGGYGYTF | TGTGCCAGCACCCGCGGAGGCTATGGCTACACCTTC
- | TRBJ2-1 | TRBV20-1 | - | CSASTRVYNEQFF | TGCAGTGCTAGTACTAGAGTATACAATGAGCAGTTCTTC
many | TRBJ2-7 | TRBV27 | TRBD1 | CASSLFAGGGYEQYF | TGTGCCAGCAGTTTATTTGCAGGGGGCGGCTACGAGCAGTACTTC
- | TRBJ2-1 | TRBV30 | - | CAWDRDRGNYNEQFF | TGTGCCTGGGACCGGGACCGCGGCAACTACAATGAGCAGTTCTTC
- | TRBJ2-7 | TRBV5-1 | - | CASSLTTGGTSYEQYF | TGCGCCAGCAGCTTGACTACCGGGGGCACCTCCTACGAGCAGTACTTC
- | TRBJ1-2 | TRBV5-1 | - | CASSLVLADGYTF | TGCGCCAGCAGCTTGGTTTTGGCCGATGGCTACACCTTC
- | TRBJ1-1 | TRBV11-2 | TRBD1 | CTSSLGLGGGMIEAFF | TGTACCAGCAGCTTAGGGTTGGGAGGGGGCATGATTGAAGCTTTCTTT
many | TRBJ1-5 | TRBV7-8 | TRBD1 | CASCRDRNNQPQHF | TGTGCCAGTTGCCGGGACAGAAACAATCAGCCCCAGCATTTT
many | TRBJ2-7 | TRBV28 | TRBD2 | CASSKVAGGTYEQYF | TGTGCCAGCAGTAAAGTAGCGGGAGGAACCTACGAGCAGTACTTC
many | TRBJ1-4 | TRBV28 | - | CASRPTGRYTLNEKLFF | TGTGCCAGCAGGCCGACAGGCCGCTATACCCTTAATGAAAAACTGTTTTTT
few | TRBJ1-1 | TRBV7-2 | TRBD1 | CASTPSGGPEAFF | TGTGCCAGCACACCCTCAGGGGGCCCTGAAGCTTTCTTT
many | TRBJ2-7 | TRBV27 | TRBD1 | CASSPQGEDEQYF | TGTGCCAGCAGTCCGCAGGGGGAAGACGAGCAGTACTTC
many | TRBJ1-2 | TRBV12-3/TRBV12-4 | - | CASSLNRNYGYTF | TGTGCCAGCAGTTTAAACAGGAACTATGGCTACACCTTC
many | TRBJ2-7 | TRBV28 | - | CASSFWLIKGPFGSGDWAYEQYF | TGTGCCAGCAGTTTCTGGTTGATTAAAGGGCCATTCGGGAGCGGCGATTGGGCCTACGAGCAGTACTTC
many | TRBJ2-7 | TRBV28 | - | CASSFWGVLAYEQYF | TGTGCCAGCAGTTTTTGGGGGGTACTCGCCTACGAGCAGTACTTC
- | TRBJ1-6 | TRBV19 | - | CASSIPRSSYNSPLHF | TGTGCCAGTAGTATCCCCAGGAGCTCCTATAATTCACCCCTCCACTTT
many | TRBJ2-7 | TRBV28 | TRBD2 | CATLTYTDPSGSYEQYF | TGTGCCACCCTCACTTATACGGACCCTAGCGGGAGTTACGAGCAGTACTTC
many | TRBJ2-5 | TRBV18 | TRBD1 | CASSLRQGIETQYF | TGTGCCAGCTCACTGAGACAGGGGATCGAGACCCAGTACTTC
many | TRBJ1-2 | TRBV12-3/TRBV12-4 | - | CASSLSQFNYGYTF | TGTGCCAGCAGTTTATCACAGTTCAACTATGGCTACACCTTC
- | TRBJ2-6 | TRBV7-2 | - | CASSPRDSSGANVLTF | TGTGCCAGCAGCCCGCGAGACAGCTCTGGGGCCAACGTCCTGACTTTC